This entry lists 18 T cell receptor beta chains sequenced from one sample in a study of T cells in Graves' hyperthyroidism and ophthalmopathy. Amplification of TCR beta CDR3 regions was performed using RNA transcripts as template. The primer set for the first-round RT-PCR of the TCR CDR3 was HTBI. Each CDR3 protein is one row after TCRdb ran MiXCR on the multiplex PCR reads. The data show approximately 870,000 distinct CDR3 sequences, with approximately 40% seen just once and over 8% held by the top ten. Sequenced input: blood. These receptors all come from a man aged 18-30 years with Graves' hyperthyroidism.

The V and J genes are TRBV11-2 and TRBJ2-5, with D maybe TRBD2 (5 bases). Germline CDR1 and CDR2: SGHAT and FQNNGV. The CDR3 loop spans 15 amino acids. The V end was cut by 3 bases, the J end by 5 bases, with 16 bases between. In DNA form, the CDR3 reads TGTGCCAGCAGCTTCGGTAGAGGGAGAATCGAGACCCAGTACTTC. Protein product: CASSFGRGRIETQYF.

This rearrangement joins TRBV7-2 to TRBJ1-1; D is undetermined. Germline V gene data show CDR1 as SGHTA and CDR2 as FQGNSA. This CDR3 has 13 amino acids. V was shortened by 5 bases and J by 7 bases, with 14 bases between the two germline ends. The CDR3 here is CASSQAGSYEAFF. The CDR3 DNA reads as TGTGCCAGCAGCCAGGCGGGGTCCTATGAAGCTTTCTTT.

The table lists this clonotype with many counts. This chain uses TRBV19 with TRBJ2-5; D possibly matches TRBD1 or TRBD2 (5 bases each). V was trimmed by 10 bases and J by 3 bases, leaving 24 bases between them. CDR1 LNHDA and CDR2 SQIVND come from the germline V gene (reference sequence). CDR3 length: 16 amino acids. The chain's CDR3 is CATSILPGRRKETQYF. As DNA, the CDR3 is TGTGCCACTTCCATCCTACCGGGACGTAGGAAAGAGACCCAGTACTTC.

V usage is TRBV9 and J usage is TRBJ1-1; tentative D call: TRBD1 (5 bases). Germline-derived CDR1 and CDR2 are SGDLS and YYNGEE. Trimming left V 6 bases short and J 6 bases short, with 15 bases between. CDR3 length: 13 residues. This CDR3 is CASNVGGESEAFF. Here the CDR3 DNA reads TGTGCCAGCAACGTCGGGGGGGAGTCTGAAGCTTTCTTT.

This clonotype was detected ten times or more. V usage is TRBV29-1 and J usage is TRBJ1-3; TRBD1 might be the D (5 bases). The CDR3 length is 13 residues. Germline-derived CDR1 and CDR2 are SQVTM and ANQGSEA. Trimming took off 5 bases at V and 1 base at J, with 9 bases between the two ends. CDR3 sequence reads: CSVPAGSGNTIYF. CDR3 nucleotide sequence: TGCAGCGTTCCCGCAGGGTCTGGAAACACCATATATTTT.

The chain joins TRBV29-1 to TRBJ1-1; the D is unclear. Looked up from germline, CDR1 is SQVTM and CDR2 is ANQGSEA. V was cut by 6 bases and J by 4 bases, with 12 bases left in between. The CDR3 has 12 residues. The CDR3 DNA follows: TGCAGCGTCCGGATCTCTGGCACTGAAGCTTTCTTT. As protein: CSVRISGTEAFF.

The rearrangement joins TRBV11-2 to TRBJ2-5; 9 bases are a match to TRBD1. From germline, CDR1 is SGHAT and CDR2 FQNNGV. The CDR3 covers 15 residues. V lost 5 bases, J lost 4 bases, and 8 bases stayed unmatched. For the CDR3, the DNA is TGTGCCAGCAGCCTCGAAGGGACAGGGACAGAGACCCAGTACTTC. Its protein product is CASSLEGTGTETQYF. The whole variable domain, filled in from reference TRBV11-2 and TRBJ2-5, reads EAGVAQSPRYKIIEKRQSVAFWCNPISGHATLYWYQQILGQGPKLLIQFQNNGVVDDSQLPKDRFSAERLKGVDSTLKIQPAKLEDSAVYLCASSLEGTGTETQYFGPGTRLLVL.

This CDR3 reads CASSYHNVNTEAFF. CDR3 DNA sequence: TGTGCCAGCAGTTACCATAATGTGAACACTGAAGCTTTCTTT. V gene TRBV6-5 combines with J gene TRBJ1-1; no clear D. The germline V gene has CDR1 MNHEY and CDR2 SVGAGI. Trimming took off 2 bases at V and 0 bases at J, with 7 bases between the two ends. CDR3 size: 14 residues.

This clonotype was seen more than once but under ten times. This chain uses TRBV20-1 with TRBJ2-5, with D perhaps matching TRBD1 (5 bases). V dropped 5 bases and J dropped 5 bases, with 18 bases sitting between them. Germline V gene sequence: CDR1 DFQATT, CDR2 SNEGSKA (reference sequence). The CDR3 sequence is 14 residues long. The CDR3 reads CSAETDGAQETQYF. For the CDR3, the DNA is TGCAGTGCTGAGACTGATGGGGCCCAGGAGACCCAGTACTTC.

On this clonotype itself: The CDR3 does not end in the conserved phenylalanine or tryptophan, so this is likely a read error. This chain joins TRBV6-2 or TRBV6-3 and TRBJ2-7, with a possible D match to TRBD1 (5 bases). The CDR3 covers 15 residues. With 4 bases removed from V and 2 bases from J, the gap between germline ends came to 15 bases. From germline, CDR1 is MNHEY and CDR2 SVGEGT. The CDR3, as DNA: TGTGCCAGCAGTTCCCCCCCGGCAGGGACCTACGAGCAGTACCTC. This encodes CASSSPPAGTYEQYL.

The table lists this clonotype with many counts. The rearrangement uses TRBV20-1 and TRBJ2-7; D is ambiguous. Trimming removed 1 base from V and 3 bases from J, with 7 bases in between. The CDR3 totals 12 residues. Germline V CDR1 and CDR2: DFQATT, SNEGSKA (reference sequence). The CDR3 DNA sequence: TGCAGTGCTAGAGGCGATTTCTACGAGCAGTACTTC. This encodes CSARGDFYEQYF.

In its sample, this clonotype was seen many times. V is TRBV19 and J is TRBJ2-6; D gene unclear. Germline CDR1 LNHDA, CDR2 SQIVND (reference sequence). CDR3 length: 16 amino acids. The V gene lost 1 base and the J gene lost 1 base, with 8 bases spanning the gap. The chain's CDR3 is CASSIVGPSGANVLTF. The CDR3 DNA follows: TGTGCCAGTAGTATAGTTGGTCCGTCTGGGGCCAACGTCCTGACTTTC. Supplemented by reference TRBV19 and TRBJ2-6, the full variable domain reads DGGITQSPKYLFRKEGQNVTLSCEQNLNHDAMYWYRQDPGQGLRLIYYSQIVNDFQKGDIAEGYSVSREKKESFPLTVTSAQKNPTAFYLCASSIVGPSGANVLTFGAGSRLTVL.

This clonotype was seen more than once but under ten times. The V gene is TRBV5-6, the J gene TRBJ2-7; D gene ambiguous. The CDR3 has 13 amino acids. Germline CDR1 is SGHDT and CDR2 is YYEEEE. Trimming stripped 2 bases from V and 4 bases from J, with 10 bases between. The CDR3 spells CASSFSQSYEQYF. For the CDR3, the DNA is TGTGCCAGCAGCTTTTCCCAGTCATACGAGCAGTACTTC.

About this clonotype: With a much larger clone just one base away, this may be a read error. J is TRBJ2-7 and V is TRBV7-6, with D possibly being TRBD1 (5 bases). Per germline, CDR1 SGHVS and CDR2 FNYEAQ. This CDR3 is built from 14 residues. V lost 5 bases and J lost 9, with 20 bases in between. CDR3: CASSITPGKDGQYF. The CDR3 nucleotides read TGTGCCAGCAGCATAACCCCAGGGAAGGACGGGCAGTACTTC.

Concerning this clonotype itself: A much larger clone differs by one base, so this may be a read error. The chain uses TRBV20-1 and TRBJ2-7; 8 nucleotides line up with TRBD1. CDR3 length: 15 amino acids. CDR1 is DFQATT and CDR2 is SNEGSKA in the germline V gene (reference sequence). Here the CDR3 DNA reads TGCAGTGCCATACGAGGTGGGGACAGGACCTACGGGCAGTACTTC. Translated, it gives CSAIRGGDRTYGQYF.

This clonotype turned up a few times. The rearrangement links TRBV20-1 to TRBJ1-2; D remains ambiguous. The ends were cut back, 3 bases at V and 0 bases at J, with 14 bases in the middle. Germline V gene lookup returns CDR1 DFQATT and CDR2 SNEGSKA (reference sequence). The CDR3 sequence is 15 residues long. CDR3 sequence (DNA): TGCAGTGCTAGCCCCACGGGCGACCCTAACTATGGCTACACCTTC. As protein: CSASPTGDPNYGYTF.

This clonotype was counted at least ten times. This rearrangement joins TRBV7-2 to TRBJ2-2, with D maybe TRBD2 (6 bases). This CDR3 has 15 amino acids. Trimming removed 2 bases at V and 4 bases at J, with 11 bases between. Looked up from germline, CDR1 is SGHTA and CDR2 is FQGNSA. This CDR3 reads CASSLRREGTGELFF. The CDR3 DNA reads as TGTGCCAGCAGCTTAAGGAGGGAAGGCACCGGGGAGCTGTTTTTT.

The chain has TRBV9 and TRBJ1-3; no firm D call. This CDR3 has 14 amino acids. Germline V gene lookup returns CDR1 SGDLS and CDR2 YYNGEE. Trimming took 3 bases from V and 4 from J, leaving 11 bases between them. Here the CDR3 reads CASSGRDVGNTIYF. The CDR3, as DNA: TGTGCCAGCAGCGGCCGTGATGTAGGAAACACCATATATTTT.